Shown below are 11 T cell receptor beta chains from a single sample sequenced in a study of identical twins. One entry per CDR3 protein results from TCRdb running MiXCR on the 5' RACE reads. The sample carries some 730,000 distinct CDR3 sequences, roughly 20% recorded once. The same sample was also used in a study of T cells expressing NK-cell markers.

Sequencing used PBMCs. These receptors were obtained from a woman aged 18-35 years in good health.

This clonotype turned up a few times. The rearrangement joins TRBV7-2 to TRBJ1-6; D is ambiguous. V lost 1 base, J lost 8 bases, and 12 bases lay in between. This CDR3 contains 15 residues. CDR1 SGHTA and CDR2 FQGNSA come from the germline V gene. The CDR3 region is CASSLVTGRDSPLHF. CDR3 coding DNA: TGTGCCAGCAGCTTAGTTACCGGTCGGGATTCACCCCTCCACTTT.

In its sample, this clonotype was seen a few times. The chain carries TRBV4-3 and TRBJ2-1; 10 positions agree with TRBD2. CDR1 and CDR2 from the germline V gene are LGHNA and YSLEER. The CDR3 is made up of 16 amino acids. Trimming removed 0 bases from V and 7 bases from J; junction bases left unmatched: 6. CDR3 region: CASSQDLAGEWNEQFF. The CDR3 coding sequence is TGCGCCAGCAGCCAAGATCTAGCGGGAGAATGGAATGAGCAGTTCTTC.

The J gene is TRBJ1-1, the V gene TRBV7-9; no definite D call. The CDR3 is made up of 13 amino acids. The ends were cut back, 11 bases at V and 2 bases at J, with 15 bases in the middle. Germline V gene sequence: CDR1 SEHNR, CDR2 FQNEAQ (reference sequence). The CDR3 protein is CAGMDGINTEAFF. CDR3 nucleotide sequence: TGTGCCGGCATGGACGGGATTAACACTGAAGCTTTCTTT.

J is TRBJ2-7 and V is TRBV12-3 or TRBV12-4, with D possibly matching TRBD1 (6 bases). V lost 7 bases and J lost 6, with 19 bases in between. The CDR3 covers 14 residues. The CDR3 protein is CASIHWGVGGEQYF. The CDR3 DNA follows: TGTGCCAGCATCCACTGGGGCGTAGGGGGCGAGCAGTACTTC.

The chain uses TRBV12-5 and TRBJ2-5; D might be TRBD1 or TRBD2, each matching 6 bases. The CDR3 sequence is 16 residues long. V was shortened by 0 bases and J by 1 base, with 12 bases between the two germline ends. CDR1 and CDR2 from the germline V gene are LGHNT and FRNRAP. In DNA form, the CDR3 reads TGTGCTAGTGGTTTGGTACCGGGGGCTGCCCAAGAGACCCAGTACTTC. Translating it yields CASGLVPGAAQETQYF. Looking up the rest from reference TRBV12-5 and TRBJ2-5 gives the full variable domain: DARVTQTPRHKVTEMGQEVTMRCQPILGHNTVFWYRQTMMQGLELLAYFRNRAPLDDSGMPKDRFSAEMPDATLATLKIQPSEPRDSAVYFCASGLVPGAAQETQYFGPGTRLLVL.

This clonotype has only a few counts. CDR3 protein: CASSQDLGGGNTIYF. The CDR3 DNA reads TGTGCCAGCAGCCAAGATCTGGGGGGAGGAAACACCATATATTTT. The chain carries TRBV3-1 and TRBJ1-3; the D gene is possibly TRBD1 (5 bases). Germline CDR1 and CDR2: LGHDT and YNNKEL (reference sequence). The CDR3 is 15 amino acids. V was shortened by 0 bases and J by 4 bases, with 10 bases between the two germline ends.

Points on this clonotype: Given the absence of the conserved phenylalanine or tryptophan at the CDR3 end, a read error is likely. This chain connects TRBV6-5 to TRBJ2-1, with D possibly being TRBD1 (6 bases). The CDR3 contains 15 residues. Germline V gene sequence: CDR1 MNHEY, CDR2 SVGAGI. V lost 0 bases, J lost 0 bases, and 6 bases lay in between. The CDR3 sequence: CASSYSRGSYNEQFL. CDR3 DNA: TGTGCCAGCAGTTACTCCAGGGGCTCCTACAATGAGCAGTTCCTC.

The rearrangement joins TRBV5-1 to TRBJ2-7; TRBD2 is a possible D gene (5 bases). V dropped 4 bases and J dropped 6 bases, with 20 bases sitting between them. The V gene's germline CDR1 is SGHRS and CDR2 YFSETQ. The CDR3 covers 15 residues. The CDR3 loop is CASSPLFGSEAEQYF. DNA of the CDR3: TGCGCCAGCAGCCCCCTCTTCGGATCGGAGGCCGAGCAGTACTTC.

The chain employs TRBV3-1 and TRBJ2-6, with TRBD1 identical over 7 bases. Germline V lookup: CDR1 LGHDT, CDR2 YNNKEL (reference sequence). Trimming took 4 bases from V and 0 from J; bases not matched to a gene: 3. The CDR3 spans 16 residues. The CDR3: CASSRDSRSGANVLTF. CDR3 DNA: TGTGCCAGCAGCCGGGACAGCCGCTCTGGGGCCAACGTCCTGACTTTC.

This clonotype has more than one count but fewer than ten. The V and J genes are TRBV12-3 or TRBV12-4 and TRBJ2-7, with TRBD2 identical over 7 bases. V lost 5 bases and J lost 5; bases outside the gene matches: 6. The CDR3 covers 13 residues. The CDR3 DNA reads as TGTGCCAGCAGTCCCGGGAGGAGTAACGAGCAGTACTTC. Translated, it gives CASSPGRSNEQYF.

In DNA, the CDR3 is TGCGCCAGCAGCCCACTAGCGGACACAGATACGCAGTATTTT. As protein: CASSPLADTDTQYF. This chain uses TRBV5-1 with TRBJ2-3, with 8 bases fitting TRBD2. The junction had 3 bases not matched to a gene; V was cut back by 4 bases and J by 2 bases. The length of the CDR3 is 14 residues. CDR1 is SGHRS and CDR2 is YFSETQ in the germline V gene.